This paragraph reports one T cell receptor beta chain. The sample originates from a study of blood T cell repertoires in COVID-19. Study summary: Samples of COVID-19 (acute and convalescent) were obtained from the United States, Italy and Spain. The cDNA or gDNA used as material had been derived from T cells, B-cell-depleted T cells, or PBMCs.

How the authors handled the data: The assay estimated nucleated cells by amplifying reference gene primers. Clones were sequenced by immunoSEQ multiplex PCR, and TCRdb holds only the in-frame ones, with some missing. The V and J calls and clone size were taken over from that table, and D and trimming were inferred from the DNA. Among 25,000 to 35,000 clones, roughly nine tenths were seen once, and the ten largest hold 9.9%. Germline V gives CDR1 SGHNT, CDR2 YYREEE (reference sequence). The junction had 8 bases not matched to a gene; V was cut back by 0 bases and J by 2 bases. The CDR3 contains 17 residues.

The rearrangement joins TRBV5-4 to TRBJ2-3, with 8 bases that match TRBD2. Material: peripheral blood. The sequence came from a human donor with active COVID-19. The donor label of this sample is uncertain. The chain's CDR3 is CASSLAAAGVFTDTQYF. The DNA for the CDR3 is TGTGCCAGCAGCTTGGCCGCAGCGGGGGTTTTCACAGATACGCAGTATTTT.